What follows describes a single T cell receptor beta chain. It lacks a known antigen. No base quality values were provided; no much bigger clone lies one nucleotide off. TCRbeta CDR3 regions were amplified from genomic DNA using the immunoSEQ Assay, a bias-controlled multiplex PCR. In the original analysis: The number of nucleated cells in each sample was estimated from the amplification of reference gene primers within the assay. Sequence reads were collapsed and filtered to measure the absolute abundance of every unique TCRbeta CDR3 rearrangement. For each sample, productive Simpson clonality was calculated as the square root of Simpson's diversity index over productive rearrangements. This is the immuneACCESS table as TCRdb keeps it, with only in-frame sequences that have V and J called. A part of the clones is gone; compared with another copy, unresolved V genes explain less than half, and the rest is unexplained. D and trimming were read from the DNA, whereas the V and J calls and clone size are those reported in that table. The sample has 60,000 to 70,000 clones on record, just over 85% of them singletons. The ten largest clones take up 1.4% of the sample.

V lost 3 bases and J lost 0 bases; the stretch between them is 16 bases long. Sequences SGHRS (CDR1) and YFSETQ (CDR2) are obtained from the germline V gene. Inclusive of the bounding cysteine and phenylalanine, the CDR3 is 16 residues long. CDR3 DNA only is kept here, 48 bases in frame from base 1. These data belong to a study of blood T cell repertoires in COVID-19 (dated by TCRdb to about 2020). With respect to the entire study: The collaborator samples originated in the United States, Italy and Spain and spanned the acute and convalescent phases of COVID-19. The material from the prospective study consisted of cDNA or gDNA derived from T cells, B-cell-depleted T cells, or PBMCs. HLA class I and class II types, where available, came from metadata supplied by the sample provider rather than from assay-based typing. Samples came from the ongoing ImmuneRACE study (first 160 participants) plus 1,254 subjects from 6 global collaborators. The repertoires were released in a freely available public database intended as a resource for research on the immune response to SARS-CoV-2. The sample metadata nearly always contained a de-identified subject ID, COVID-19 status, age in years and sex. The dataset comprised deeply sampled blood TCRbeta repertoires from subjects exposed to, actively infected with, or recovered from COVID-19. On the study overall, not on this receptor specifically: The amount of clinical and demographic metadata varied by source and participant and was provided uncurated.

Each collaborating institution followed its own protocols to collect whole blood in K2EDTA tubes. For TCRbeta analysis, collaborators shipped samples in one of three forms: frozen whole blood, isolated PBMCs, or DNA extracted from either of those sample types. The sample comprised peripheral blood. The receptor chain draws on TRBV5-1 and TRBJ2-7, with TRBD1 tentatively as D gene (6 bases match). This receptor was identified in a woman in her sixties or seventies with acute or convalescent COVID-19. Read as DNA, the sequence is TGCGCCAGCAGCTCCATGGCGACAGGATCCTCCTACGAGCAGTACTTC. This encodes CASSSMATGSSYEQYF.